Sequencing of this T cell receptor (beta chain) was carried out in a study of graft-versus-host responses after intestinal transplantation. Study details: Recipients had transplants, and these were multivisceral, liver-intestinal, or isolated intestinal. Tacrolimus plus steroids were given to all recipients for approximately 3 years, preceded by anti-thymocyte globulin induction.

A note on this clone: What it binds is not known.

Germline-derived CDR1 and CDR2 are SGHNT and YYREEE (reference sequence). Trimming took 4 bases from V and 2 from J, leaving 12 bases between them. The CDR3 has 15 amino acids. Generated by immunoSEQ multiplex PCR, the TCRdb table keeps only in-frame clones and is missing some. The sample holds 95,000 to 150,000 clones, 85% to 95% seen once. Findings of the study overall: Early post-transplant declines in HvG were associated with peak levels of circulating GvH clones.

Here the sequenced sample was unstimulated CD8+ T cells sorted from spleen or lymph node cells, taken before intestinal transplant. V is TRBV5-4 and J is TRBJ2-2; no reliable D call. This sequence was found in a human donor who received an intestinal transplant. The CDR3 DNA reads TGTGCCAGCAGCCCCGCAGGCGGTAACACCGGGGAGCTGTTTTTT. The encoded protein is CASSPAGGNTGELFF.